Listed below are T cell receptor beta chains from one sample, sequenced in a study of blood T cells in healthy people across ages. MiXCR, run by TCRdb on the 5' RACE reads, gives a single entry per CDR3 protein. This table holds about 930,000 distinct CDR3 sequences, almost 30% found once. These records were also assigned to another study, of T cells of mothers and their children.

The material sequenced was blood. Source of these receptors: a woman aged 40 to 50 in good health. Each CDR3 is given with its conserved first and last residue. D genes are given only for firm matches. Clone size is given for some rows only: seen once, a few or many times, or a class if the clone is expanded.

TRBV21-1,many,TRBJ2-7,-,CASSKAKVQDYEQYF,TGTGCCAGCAGCAAAGCTAAAGTACAGGACTACGAGCAGTACTTC
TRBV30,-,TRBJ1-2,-,CAWSVGRGNYGYTF,TGTGCCTGGAGTGTAGGGAGGGGGAACTATGGCTACACCTTC
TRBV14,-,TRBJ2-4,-,CASSQDRGAKNIQYF,TGTGCCAGCAGCCAAGATAGGGGGGCCAAAAACATTCAGTACTTC
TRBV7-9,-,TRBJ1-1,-,CASSFVAGNTEAFF,TGTGCCAGCAGCTTCGTGGCCGGTAACACTGAAGCTTTCTTT
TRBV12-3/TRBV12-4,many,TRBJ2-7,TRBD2,CASSLGLAVQYF,TGTGCCAGCAGTCTGGGGCTAGCGGTGCAGTACTTC
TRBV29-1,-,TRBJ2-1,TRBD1,CSVDPPGQGTNEQFF,TGCAGCGTTGATCCCCCGGGACAGGGGACGAATGAGCAGTTCTTC
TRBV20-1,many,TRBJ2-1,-,CSARDPSTVTMSSNEQFF,TGCAGTGCTAGAGACCCCTCCACAGTTACAATGAGTTCGAATGAGCAGTTCTTC
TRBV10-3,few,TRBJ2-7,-,CAISDRTNEQYF,TGTGCCATCAGTGACAGAACCAACGAGCAGTACTTC
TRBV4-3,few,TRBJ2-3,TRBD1,CASSHGDRQSTDTQYF,TGCGCCAGCAGCCACGGGGACAGACAAAGCACAGATACGCAGTATTTT
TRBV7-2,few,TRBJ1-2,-,CASSPQTGRDNHGYTF,TGTGCCAGCAGCCCCCAAACCGGCAGAGACAACCATGGCTACACCTTC
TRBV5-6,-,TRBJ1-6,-,CASSSQGYGNSPLHF,TGTGCCAGCAGCTCCCAGGGATACGGAAATTCACCCCTCCACTTT
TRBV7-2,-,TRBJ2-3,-,CVSSLIPDTQYF,TGTGTCAGCAGCTTAATTCCAGATACGCAGTATTTT
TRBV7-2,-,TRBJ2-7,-,CASSFHLKGVLSYEQYF,TGTGCCAGCAGCTTCCACCTGAAGGGGGTCCTCTCCTACGAGCAGTACTTC
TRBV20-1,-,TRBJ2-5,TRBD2,CSAIPAGTSGGETQYF,TGCAGTGCTATTCCCGCCGGGACTAGCGGGGGAGAGACCCAGTACTTC
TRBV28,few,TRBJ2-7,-,CASSFTLVGRYEQYF,TGTGCCAGCAGTTTTACTTTAGTGGGGAGGTACGAGCAGTACTTC
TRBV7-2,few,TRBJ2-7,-,CASSTAAGVAYEQYF,TGTGCCAGCAGCACGGCCGCAGGGGTAGCCTACGAGCAGTACTTC
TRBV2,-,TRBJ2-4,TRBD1,CANRPQGAGEQYF,TGTGCCAACAGGCCACAGGGGGCTGGGGAGCAGTACTTC
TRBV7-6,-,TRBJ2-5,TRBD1,CASSPGTGASGQYF,TGTGCCAGCAGCCCCGGGACAGGGGCATCTGGCCAGTACTTC
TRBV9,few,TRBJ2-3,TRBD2,CASSAQGPGTSGAPSTDTQYF,TGTGCCAGCAGCGCCCAGGGCCCCGGGACTAGCGGGGCTCCTAGCACAGATACGCAGTATTTT
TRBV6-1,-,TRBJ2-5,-,CANSPQSETQYF,TGTGCCAACAGCCCACAGTCGGAGACCCAGTACTTC
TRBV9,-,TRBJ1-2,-,CASSVSHREGGYGYTF,TGTGCCAGCAGCGTCTCCCACAGGGAGGGAGGATATGGCTACACCTTC